These 21 T cell receptor beta chains were sequenced from one sample in a study of control samples from healthy donors and cancer patients. Some clones are missing from TCRdb's copy, which holds only in-frame ones; the method was immunoSEQ multiplex PCR. Here the sample spans about 150,000 clones, roughly 90% being singletons. The sequenced sample consisted of blood. The source is a man aged 25-40 years in good health.

J is TRBJ2-7 and V is TRBV6-5, with 11 bases that match TRBD2. This CDR3 is 13 amino acids long. V was clipped by 6 bases and J by 5 bases; unmatched bases: 3. Germline V gene sequence: CDR1 MNHEY, CDR2 SVGAGI. DNA for the CDR3: TGTGCCAGCAGACTAGCGGGAGAGGACGAGCAGTACTTC. Translated: CASRLAGEDEQYF.

The genes are TRBV7-8 and TRBJ2-7; D is uncertain. CDR1 and CDR2 (germline): SGHVS, FQNEAQ. This CDR3 has 13 residues. Trimming shortened V by 5 bases and J by 11 bases, and 19 bases separated the two germline ends. CDR3 loop: CASSLDWTREEYF. In nucleotides, the CDR3 is TGTGCCAGCAGCCTCGACTGGACCAGAGAGGAGTACTTC.

The rearrangement joins TRBV6-2 or TRBV6-3 to TRBJ1-5, with 9 bases aligning to TRBD1. The CDR3 totals 18 residues. CDR1 and CDR2 (germline): MNHEY, SVGEGT. J gave up 6 bases and V 2 bases, and 14 bases lay outside the gene matches. DNA of the CDR3: TGTGCCAGCAGTTACACCGGGACAGGGTCTCAGGCGAGTCAGCCCCAGCATTTT. Its protein product is CASSYTGTGSQASQPQHF.

A single count supports this clone. This chain uses TRBV2 with TRBJ2-6, with TRBD2 identical over 8 bases. The trim removed 2 bases at V and 4 bases at J, leaving 10 bases unmatched. CDR1 SNHLY and CDR2 FYNNEI come from the germline V gene. CDR3 length: 18 amino acids. CDR3 nucleotide sequence: TGTGCCAGCAGTGAAAGTGGTAGCGGGGTCGTAGGGGCCAACGTCCTGACTTTC. This sequence encodes CASSESGSGVVGANVLTF.

This chain connects TRBV3-1 (or the pseudogene TRBV3-2) to TRBJ2-4, with D perhaps TRBD2 (5 bases). CDR1 is LGHDT, CDR2 YNNKEL, per germline (reference sequence). V was clipped by 3 bases and J by 16 bases, with 16 bases between them. The length of the CDR3 is 12 residues. Here the CDR3 reads CASSHESGPTYF. The CDR3 coding sequence is TGTGCCAGCAGCCACGAAAGCGGTCCCACCTACTTC.

Details on this clone: A read error may account for a junction end that differs from germline. The chain is built from TRBV11-2 and TRBJ1-2, with D perhaps TRBD1 (6 bases). CDR1 and CDR2 from the germline V gene are SGHAT and FQNNGV. The CDR3 extends over 15 amino acids. This CDR3 reads CASSLEWGRFYGYTF. The CDR3 coding sequence is TGTGCCAGCAGCCTAGAGTGGGGGCGCTTCTATGGCTACACCTTC.

With respect to this clone: This CDR3 is also generated by other DNA sequences in the sample. The chain couples TRBV3-1 (or the pseudogene TRBV3-2) to TRBJ2-5, with D possibly being TRBD1 (5 bases). Germline V gene data show CDR1 as LGHDT and CDR2 as YNNKEL (reference sequence). The V end was cut by 4 bases, the J end by 2 bases, with 11 bases between. This CDR3 has 14 residues. This CDR3 reads CASSRQGPQETQYF. Written as DNA, the CDR3 is TGTGCCAGCAGCCGCCAGGGCCCTCAAGAGACCCAGTACTTC.

The genes are TRBV7-9 and TRBJ1-6; D is ambiguous. Germline-derived CDR1 and CDR2 are SEHNR and FQNEAQ (reference sequence). The V and J ends lost 3 bases and 8 bases respectively, with 8 bases between them. The CDR3 covers 13 residues. The CDR3 sequence is CASSFTTDSPLHF. The CDR3 DNA reads TGTGCCAGCAGCTTCACGACGGATTCACCCCTCCACTTT.

V gene TRBV2 combines with J gene TRBJ2-5, with D uncertain. CDR1 and CDR2 (germline): SNHLY, FYNNEI. There are 15 residues in the CDR3. Deletions cut 3 bases from V and 1 base from J, with 12 bases between. The CDR3 bases are TGTGCCAGCAGTGAGCGTCGGCAGAGCCAAGAGACCCAGTACTTC. This codes for CASSERRQSQETQYF.

This clone was recorded a few times. The gene calls are TRBV6-2 or TRBV6-3 and TRBJ2-7; 10 bases align to TRBD1. With V trimmed by 0 bases and J by 3 bases, 8 bases remained unmatched. CDR1 and CDR2 (germline): MNHEY, SVGEGT. The CDR3 loop spans 17 amino acids. The CDR3 protein is CASSYSTSRTGGYEQYF. The CDR3 nucleotides are TGTGCCAGCAGTTACTCGACGAGTAGGACAGGGGGCTACGAGCAGTACTTC.

The chain has TRBV7-2 and TRBJ1-3, with D hard to call. Germline V gene data show CDR1 as SGHTA and CDR2 as FQGNSA. The V gene lost 5 bases and the J gene lost 1 base, with 18 bases spanning the gap. The CDR3 extends over 17 amino acids. As DNA, the CDR3 is TGTGCCAGCAGCCTACTAGGGTTCCTAGGGTCTGGAAACACCATATATTTT. Its translation is CASSLLGFLGSGNTIYF.

This clone was detected once. The chain links TRBV9 to TRBJ1-6, with unresolved D. Trimming shortened V by 3 bases and J by 10 bases, and 8 bases separated the two germline ends. The CDR3 runs to 12 residues. CDR1 and CDR2 (germline): SGDLS, YYNGEE. The CDR3 sequence is CASSGSGSPLHF. The CDR3 bases are TGTGCCAGCAGCGGGTCTGGGTCACCCCTCCACTTT.

This clone was recorded a few times. The chain has TRBV5-1 and TRBJ2-7; D is undetermined. In germline, CDR1 is SGHRS, CDR2 YFSETQ. Trimming shortened V by 6 bases and J by 2 bases, and 15 bases separated the two germline ends. The length of the CDR3 is 14 residues. Here the CDR3 DNA reads TGCGCCAGCACCCTGGATGGGCACCCCTACGAGCAGTACTTC. Encoded protein: CASTLDGHPYEQYF.

The chain links TRBV4-1 to TRBJ2-7; D may be TRBD1 or TRBD2 (7 bases each). The CDR3 length is 14 residues. Germline CDR1 reads MGHRA; CDR2 reads YSYEKL. The V end lost 3 bases, the J end lost 4 bases, and 13 bases lay between the germline ends. The chain's CDR3 is CASSHRGGRYEQYF. CDR3 sequence (DNA): TGCGCCAGCAGCCACAGGGGGGGCCGATACGAGCAGTACTTC.

This clone was seen a handful of times. The chain recombines TRBV6-2 or TRBV6-3 with TRBJ2-7, with 13 bases fitting TRBD2. This CDR3 is 18 amino acids long. V dropped 2 bases and J dropped 5; count of bases not matched to a gene: 12. Germline V gives CDR1 MNHEY, CDR2 SVGEGT. CDR3 sequence (DNA): TGTGCCAGCAGTTACACTAGCGGGAGGGCCAACCTATTGAACGAGCAGTACTTC. It is translated as CASSYTSGRANLLNEQYF.

V usage is TRBV6-4 and J usage is TRBJ2-1, with 12 bases that match TRBD1. This CDR3 is 15 amino acids long. The J segment lost 5 bases and the V segment lost 3 bases, leaving 2 bases of the junction unmatched. Germline V gene data show CDR1 as MRHNA and CDR2 as SNTAGT. In DNA form, the CDR3 reads TGTGCCAGCAGTGAAGGGACAGGGGGCAACAATGAGCAGTTCTTC. This gives the protein CASSEGTGGNNEQFF.

The chain joins TRBV4-1 to TRBJ2-7, with a weak D call TRBD2 (6 bases). Germline-derived CDR1 and CDR2 are MGHRA and YSYEKL. This CDR3 has 15 residues. Trimming pared 1 base from V and 3 bases from J, leaving 13 bases between. CDR3 sequence reads: CASSQAGLLDYEQYF. The CDR3 DNA reads TGCGCCAGCAGCCAAGCGGGACTCCTGGACTACGAGCAGTACTTC.

V usage is TRBV25-1 and J usage is TRBJ2-2; perhaps D is TRBD1 or TRBD2 (5 bases each). Germline V gene sequence: CDR1 MGHDK, CDR2 SYGVNS. The germline V and J ends were trimmed by 4 bases and 14 bases, with 26 bases remaining between them. The CDR3 covers 16 residues. The DNA for the CDR3 is TGTGCCAGCAGTGGCTTGACACGGGGCACTTCACCGGTTCTGTTTTTT. It translates to CASSGLTRGTSPVLFF.

This chain joins TRBV7-6 and TRBJ1-3, with 7 bases that match TRBD1. Germline V lookup: CDR1 SGHVS, CDR2 FNYEAQ. J lost 2 bases, V lost 8 bases, and 9 bases had no gene match. The length of the CDR3 is 15 residues. The CDR3 DNA is TGTGCCAGCGGCAAAAGGGGGCTGACTGGAAACACCATATATTTT. It is translated as CASGKRGLTGNTIYF. The full variable domain, its missing parts supplied by reference TRBV7-6 and TRBJ1-3, is GAGVSQSPRYKVTKRGQDVALRCDPISGHVSLYWYRQALGQGPEFLTYFNYEAQQDKSGLPNDRFSAERPEGSISTLTIQRTEQRDSAMYRCASGKRGLTGNTIYFGEGSWLTVV.

Only one count was recorded for this clone. The chain joins TRBV4-3 to TRBJ2-3; 7 bases fit TRBD2. V was clipped by 4 bases and J by 6 bases; unmatched bases: 4. This CDR3 is built from 13 residues. Germline CDR1 reads LGHNA; CDR2 reads YSLEER. The DNA for the CDR3 is TGCGCCAGCAGCCCTGCGGGGGTGGATACGCAGTATTTT. It translates to CASSPAGVDTQYF.

The gene calls are TRBV5-1 and TRBJ2-3; maybe TRBD1 (5 bases). CDR3 length: 15 residues. V dropped 0 bases and J dropped 2 bases, with 10 bases sitting between them. Germline V gene data show CDR1 as SGHRS and CDR2 as YFSETQ. The CDR3 here is CASSLVAGHTDTQYF. Here the CDR3 DNA reads TGCGCCAGCAGCTTGGTCGCAGGGCACACAGATACGCAGTATTTT. Complete variable domain (other parts from reference TRBV5-1 and TRBJ2-3): KAGVTQTPRYLIKTRGQQVTLSCSPISGHRSVSWYQQTPGQGLQFLFEYFSETQRNKGNFPGRFSGRQFSNSRSEMNVSTLELGDSALYLCASSLVAGHTDTQYFGPGTRLTVL.